One sample yielded the 18 T cell receptor beta chains listed below, sequenced in a study of long-term antiretroviral therapy in people with HIV (dated 2022 in TCRdb). The immunoSEQ hsTCRB v3.0 assay was used at survey level resolution to sequence the TRB variable region. This immuneACCESS table, as held by TCRdb, lists in-frame sequences with V and J called but not all clones. Of the missing ones, under half trace to an unresolved V gene in checked studies; the others have no known cause. In this sample the table shows tens of thousands of clones, roughly 85% of which occur a single time. The top ten constitute 4.5% to 5% of the sample. This specimen consisted of unsorted PBMCs, obtained roughly 2.9 years before starting antiretroviral therapy. Every receptor here comes from a woman aged 25 to 39 with HIV.

This CDR3 is CSVNRERGTEAFF. In nucleotides, the CDR3 is TGCAGCGTAAACAGGGAGAGGGGGACTGAAGCTTTCTTT. V is TRBV29-1 and J is TRBJ1-1, with D tentatively TRBD1 (6 bases). The germline V gene has CDR1 SQVTM and CDR2 ANQGSEA. Deletions cut 6 bases from V and 5 bases from J, with 16 bases between. CDR3 length: 13 amino acids.

The rearrangement uses TRBV15 and TRBJ2-3, with TRBD2 matching over 15 bases. This CDR3 region has 14 residues. The J segment lost 6 bases and the V segment lost 10 bases, leaving 5 bases of the junction unmatched. CDR1 is LNHNV, CDR2 YYDKDF, per germline (reference sequence). The DNA of the CDR3 is TGTGCCAGCGGACTAGCGGGAGGGCTGGATACGCAGTATTTT. This gives the protein CASGLAGGLDTQYF.

V is TRBV15 and J is TRBJ1-5; D uncertain. CDR3 length equals 15 residues. The V end lost 5 bases, the J end lost 2 bases, and 13 bases lay between the germline ends. In germline, CDR1 is LNHNV, CDR2 YYDKDF (reference sequence). The CDR3 protein is CATSLGGGRNQPQHF. The CDR3, as DNA: TGTGCCACCAGCCTAGGAGGAGGGCGCAATCAGCCCCAGCATTTT.

The chain combines TRBV6-1 with TRBJ2-7, with D maybe TRBD1 (5 bases). Germline CDR1 reads MNHNS; CDR2 reads SASEGT. This CDR3 is 12 amino acids long. V lost 4 bases, J lost 8 bases, and 12 bases lay in between. This CDR3 is CASSADSLQQYF. CDR3 DNA: TGTGCCAGCAGTGCCGACAGCCTGCAGCAGTACTTC.

The V gene is TRBV28, the J gene TRBJ2-1; 9 nucleotides agree with TRBD2. The CDR3 totals 13 residues. From germline, CDR1 is MDHEN and CDR2 SYDVKM. Trimming at V came to 3 bases and at J to 7 bases, leaving 1 base not matched to a gene. CDR3 in amino acids: CASSLTSGNEQFF. CDR3 nucleotides: TGTGCCAGCAGTTTGACTAGCGGAAATGAGCAGTTCTTC.

Here the CDR3 DNA reads TGTGCCAGTAGGGAGGTGGGAGGAAACACTGAAGCTTTCTTT. This gives the protein CASREVGGNTEAFF. The chain recombines TRBV19 with TRBJ1-1; no clear D gene. CDR3 size: 14 residues. V lost 6 bases and J 2 bases, leaving 13 bases between the germline ends. Germline V gene lookup returns CDR1 LNHDA and CDR2 SQIVND (reference sequence).

V usage is TRBV7-3 and J usage is TRBJ2-1; D possibly corresponds to TRBD2 (6 bases). V lost 2 bases and J 6 bases, leaving 14 bases between the germline ends. The CDR3 contains 15 residues. Germline-derived CDR1 and CDR2 are SGHTA and FQGTGA. CDR3 sequence: CASSLFGGERNEQFF. CDR3 nucleotides: TGTGCCAGCAGCTTATTCGGAGGGGAGCGCAATGAGCAGTTCTTC.

The V and J genes are TRBV6-6 and TRBJ2-3; D unclear. Trimming removed 0 bases at V and 1 base at J, with 8 bases between. This CDR3 has 15 amino acids. The germline V gene encodes CDR1 MNHNY and CDR2 SVGAGI (reference sequence). The CDR3 protein is CASSYSSQGTDTQYF. The CDR3 DNA sequence: TGTGCCAGCAGTTACTCTTCGCAGGGCACAGATACGCAGTATTTT.

About this clone: One junction end disagrees with the germline gene, perhaps due to a read error. This rearrangement joins TRBV14 to TRBJ2-7; TRBD1 is a possible D gene (7 bases). From germline, CDR1 is SGHDN and CDR2 FVKESK. The CDR3 runs to 18 residues. The CDR3 is CASGQEILGGGRSYEQYF. The CDR3 DNA is TGTGCCAGCGGCCAAGAAATTTTAGGAGGGGGCAGGTCCTACGAGCAGTACTTC.

The chain couples TRBV30 to TRBJ1-6, with 8 positions matching TRBD1. Germline lookup yields CDR1 GTSNPN and CDR2 SVGIG (reference sequence). There are 15 residues in the CDR3. With V trimmed by 3 bases and J by 10 bases, 11 bases remained unmatched. For the CDR3, the DNA is TGTGCCTGGAGCCCCAGGACAGGGTTGGGGTCACCCCTCCACTTT. Its translation: CAWSPRTGLGSPLHF.

The chain has TRBV25-1 and TRBJ1-4; D is unclear. The CDR3 runs to 16 residues. Trimming removed 4 bases at V and 5 bases at J, with 17 bases between. Germline V gives CDR1 MGHDK, CDR2 SYGVNS. The CDR3 DNA follows: TGTGCCAGCAGTGCCGGAACGGGCCAGCACAATGAAAAACTGTTTTTT. Translation gives CASSAGTGQHNEKLFF.

The genes are TRBV6-5 and TRBJ1-3, with a tentative D call TRBD1 (5 bases). The V and J ends lost 6 bases and 4 bases respectively, with 13 bases between them. This CDR3 region has 14 residues. Germline V gene sequence: CDR1 MNHEY, CDR2 SVGAGI. The CDR3 DNA sequence: TGTGCCAGCAGCCCCCGCGGGGCGGGAAACACCATATATTTT. Translating it yields CASSPRGAGNTIYF.

This clone was seen once. This rearrangement joins TRBV19 to TRBJ2-2; 13 bases map to TRBD2. This CDR3 contains 19 residues. Germline assignment: CDR1 LNHDA and CDR2 SQIVND (reference sequence). Trimming cost V 4 bases and J 5 bases; bases outside gene matches: 13. Written as DNA, the CDR3 is TGTGCCAGTAGTACCTCTAAACTAGCGGGGGGGCCTCGGACCGGGGAGCTGTTTTTT. Encoded protein: CASSTSKLAGGPRTGELFF.

CDR3 coding DNA: TGTGCCAGCAGTGAAGAGAGGACAAAAGGGCAGTACTTC. This gives the protein CASSEERTKGQYF. The genes are TRBV25-1 and TRBJ2-7; a weak D match, TRBD1 (5 bases). Germline V CDR1 and CDR2: MGHDK, SYGVNS. V lost 2 bases to trimming and J lost 9 bases, with 14 bases between them. The CDR3 contains 13 residues.

The chain employs TRBV6-5 and TRBJ1-5; D is undetermined. Trimming removed 0 bases at V and 5 bases at J, with 11 bases between. The CDR3 is 15 amino acids. From germline, CDR1 is MNHEY and CDR2 SVGAGI. The CDR3 bases are TGTGCCAGCAGTTACTCGTCCAGCATGGATCAGCCCCAGCATTTT. Its protein is CASSYSSSMDQPQHF.

The rearrangement joins TRBV29-1 to TRBJ2-5, with 7 positions matching TRBD2. The trim removed 2 bases at V and 2 bases at J, leaving 8 bases unmatched. This CDR3 region has 15 residues. The germline V gene has CDR1 SQVTM and CDR2 ANQGSEA. This CDR3 reads CSVEPPAGRQETQYF. The DNA for the CDR3 is TGCAGCGTTGAACCGCCAGCGGGACGGCAAGAGACCCAGTACTTC.

J is TRBJ2-1 and V is TRBV7-9, with 7 bases fitting TRBD1. This CDR3 has 12 amino acids. After removal of 5 bases from V and 9 bases from J, the junction contained 4 bases not matched to a gene. In germline, CDR1 is SEHNR, CDR2 FQNEAQ (reference sequence). CDR3 amino acids: CASSLDRAEQFF. DNA of the CDR3: TGTGCCAGCAGCCTCGACAGGGCTGAGCAGTTCTTC.

This clone has more than one count but fewer than ten. The chain employs TRBV7-2 and TRBJ2-3, with 8 bases that match TRBD2. J was trimmed by 1 base and V by 1 base; bases with no gene match: 4. From germline, CDR1 is SGHTA and CDR2 FQGNSA. This CDR3 contains 16 residues. The CDR3 DNA reads as TGTGCCAGCAGCTTAGATCGAGCGGGGGGCACAGATACGCAGTATTTT. This encodes CASSLDRAGGTDTQYF.